The 23 T cell receptor beta chains below were found in one sample sequenced in a study of blood T cell repertoires in COVID-19. Generated by immunoSEQ multiplex PCR, the TCRdb table keeps only in-frame clones and is missing some. The table includes 90,000 to 150,000 clones, roughly nine tenths detected once. Input material: peripheral blood. The receptors derive from a man between 65 and 85 years old with active or convalescent COVID-19.

The chain uses TRBV5-1 and TRBJ2-1; tentative D call: TRBD2 (6 bases). The CDR3 consists of 15 residues. Trimming removed 0 bases at V and 6 bases at J, with 13 bases between. The V gene's germline CDR1 is SGHRS and CDR2 YFSETQ. This CDR3 reads CASSLAAGSSNEQFF. The DNA for the CDR3 is TGCGCCAGCAGCTTGGCGGCGGGATCCAGCAATGAGCAGTTCTTC.

The chain links TRBV7-2 to TRBJ2-7, with 7 bases identical to TRBD2. CDR3 length: 16 amino acids. The germline CDR1 and CDR2 sequences are SGHTA and FQGNSA. V shed 1 base and J 0 bases; nucleotides not matched to a gene: 6. The CDR3 DNA follows: TGTGCCAGCAGCTTAGGGGAGGGGAGGTTCTCCTACGAGCAGTACTTC. Protein sequence: CASSLGEGRFSYEQYF.

The V and J genes are TRBV25-1 and TRBJ2-2, with D possibly being TRBD2 (5 bases). This CDR3 contains 16 residues. Germline-derived CDR1 and CDR2 are MGHDK and SYGVNS. Trimming left V 2 bases short and J 7 bases short, with 17 bases between. CDR3 amino acids: CASSERGGFGGGELFF. The CDR3 coding sequence is TGTGCCAGCAGTGAACGAGGAGGCTTCGGTGGCGGGGAGCTGTTTTTT.

V gene TRBV29-1 combines with J gene TRBJ1-2, with D perhaps matching TRBD1 (6 bases). The germline V and J ends were trimmed by 6 bases and 8 bases, with 25 bases remaining between them. This CDR3 has 15 residues. Germline lookup yields CDR1 SQVTM and CDR2 ANQGSEA. The CDR3, as DNA: TGCAGCGTCCCGTCCGACAGGCAAGGAACCATGGGCTACACCTTC. It is translated as CSVPSDRQGTMGYTF.

This sequence joins TRBV5-1 and TRBJ1-1; TRBD1 agrees at 11 bases. V lost 0 bases and J lost 4; bases outside the gene matches: 5. This CDR3 region has 16 residues. Germline CDR1 and CDR2: SGHRS and YFSETQ. CDR3 coding DNA: TGCGCCAGCAGCTTGGACTGGGACAGGGGGAGCACTGAAGCTTTCTTT. This encodes CASSLDWDRGSTEAFF.

The J gene is TRBJ2-7, the V gene TRBV10-3, with D unclear. The CDR3 runs 12 residues. Trimming took 10 bases from V and 2 from J, leaving 12 bases between them. Germline V gene data show CDR1 as ENHRY and CDR2 as SYGVKD. CDR3 bases: TGTGCCACCACGGGTACGGCCTACGAGCAGTACTTC. It specifies CATTGTAYEQYF.

The CDR3 region has the DNA TGTGCCAGCAGTGAGGGGGACAGGTCCCCCCAAGAGACCCAGTACTTC. It specifies CASSEGDRSPQETQYF. J is TRBJ2-5 and V is TRBV6-1; 8 bases are a match to TRBD1. The CDR3 runs 16 residues. Germline V gene sequence: CDR1 MNHNS, CDR2 SASEGT. V lost 3 bases to trimming and J lost 1 base; unmatched junction nucleotides: 7.

The chain has TRBV28 and TRBJ1-2, with no clear D. V was cut by 8 bases and J by 6 bases, with 7 bases left in between. The germline gives CDR1 MDHEN, CDR2 SYDVKM. This CDR3 is built from 10 residues. The CDR3: CASRGNGYTF. The DNA of the CDR3 is TGTGCCAGCCGCGGGAATGGCTACACCTTC.

The V call is TRBV28, the J call TRBJ2-1, with D unclear. This CDR3 contains 13 residues. Germline loops: CDR1 MDHEN, CDR2 SYDVKM. Between the trimmed V and J ends, which lost 9 bases and 6 bases, there was a span of 15 bases. CDR3 amino acids: CASTQASSNEQFF. The CDR3 nucleotides read TGTGCCAGTACCCAAGCTAGTAGCAATGAGCAGTTCTTC.

This chain connects TRBV5-5 to TRBJ1-1; maybe TRBD1 (6 bases). Looked up from germline, CDR1 is SGHKS and CDR2 is YYEKEE (reference sequence). Trimming stripped 2 bases from V and 2 bases from J, with 10 bases between. The CDR3 is 14 amino acids. DNA for the CDR3: TGTGCCAGCAGCTTTTCAGGGGTTAACACTGAAGCTTTCTTT. Amino acids: CASSFSGVNTEAFF.

J is TRBJ1-2 and V is TRBV28; 10 bases line up with TRBD1. V gave up 6 bases and J gave up 3 bases; unmatched junction bases: 4. Germline CDR1 is MDHEN and CDR2 is SYDVKM. This CDR3 region has 14 residues. The CDR3 DNA is TGTGCCAGCAGGGGACAGGGGAGGGACTATGGCTACACCTTC. As protein: CASRGQGRDYGYTF.

The chain recombines TRBV24-1 with TRBJ1-4, with TRBD1 matching 9 bases. This CDR3 is built from 14 residues. V lost 12 bases and J lost 8; bases outside the gene matches: 12. The V gene's germline CDR1 is KGHDR and CDR2 SFDVKD. In nucleotides, the CDR3 is TGTGCCCTCCGGACAGGGGAGTTGTGGGAAAAACTGTTTTTT. This translates into CALRTGELWEKLFF.

In nucleotides, the CDR3 is TGTGCCAGCAGTTCCCCCAGACTAGCGGGAGGATACAATGAGCAGTTCTTC. Translation: CASSSPRLAGGYNEQFF. The rearrangement joins TRBV27 to TRBJ2-1; TRBD2 matches at 13 bases. CDR1 and CDR2 from the germline V gene are MNHEY and SMNVEV (reference sequence). The CDR3 loop spans 17 amino acids. Trimming at V came to 4 bases and at J to 4 bases, leaving 7 bases not matched to a gene.

The rearrangement uses TRBV18 and TRBJ2-1, with D perhaps matching TRBD1 (6 bases). Germline V gene lookup returns CDR1 KGHSH and CDR2 LQKENI. The germline V and J ends were trimmed by 5 bases and 8 bases, with 19 bases remaining between them. The CDR3 is made up of 15 amino acids. The CDR3 reads CASSTETGFRDEQFF. In DNA, the CDR3 is TGTGCCAGCTCAACGGAGACAGGCTTTCGGGATGAGCAGTTCTTC.

CDR3 sequence (DNA): TGTGCCATCAGTGAGTCATCCAGGGGCTACGAGCAGTACTTC. Translation gives CAISESSRGYEQYF. The chain couples TRBV10-3 to TRBJ2-7, with D perhaps matching TRBD1 (6 bases). V was pared by 0 bases and J by 3 bases, with 9 bases between. The CDR3 contains 14 residues. Germline lookup yields CDR1 ENHRY and CDR2 SYGVKD.

The chain combines TRBV15 with TRBJ2-7; D may be TRBD1 (5 bases). Between the trimmed V and J ends, which lost 1 base and 2 bases, there was a span of 12 bases. Germline lookup yields CDR1 LNHNV and CDR2 YYDKDF (reference sequence). This CDR3 has 15 residues. The CDR3 loop reads CATSRVGQGAYEQYF. The CDR3 nucleotides read TGTGCCACCAGCAGAGTGGGGCAGGGTGCCTACGAGCAGTACTTC. Full variable domain (remainder filled in from reference TRBV15 and TRBJ2-7): DAMVIQNPRYQVTQFGKPVTLSCSQTLNHNVMYWYQQKSSQAPKLLFHYYDKDFNNEADTPDNFQSRRPNTSFCFLDIRSPGLGDTAMYLCATSRVGQGAYEQYFGPGTRLTVT.

This chain joins TRBV19 and TRBJ2-2; no definite D call. This CDR3 has 14 amino acids. Trimming stripped 3 bases from V and 8 bases from J, with 13 bases between. Germline lookup yields CDR1 LNHDA and CDR2 SQIVND (reference sequence). The CDR3 region has the DNA TGTGCCAGTAGTATGGTGACATCCGAGGGGGAGCTGTTTTTT. It encodes CASSMVTSEGELFF.

The V gene is TRBV7-8, the J gene TRBJ2-1, with 8 bases matching TRBD2. Germline V lookup: CDR1 SGHVS, CDR2 FQNEAQ. V shed 6 bases, J shed 3 bases, and the junction held 7 bases outside the gene matches. The length of the CDR3 is 15 residues. CDR3 sequence reads: CASRWSGGYYNEQFF. DNA for the CDR3: TGTGCCAGCAGATGGAGCGGGGGTTACTACAATGAGCAGTTCTTC.

V gene TRBV9 combines with J gene TRBJ2-2, with unresolved D. Deletions cut 0 bases from V and 7 bases from J, with 13 bases between. The CDR3 covers 15 residues. Germline CDR1 is SGDLS and CDR2 is YYNGEE. CDR3 loop: CASSVAGREIGELFF. In DNA, the CDR3 is TGTGCCAGCAGCGTAGCGGGTCGCGAGATCGGGGAGCTGTTTTTT.

This chain links TRBV28 with TRBJ1-5, with TRBD1 matching over 9 bases. V lost 7 bases, J lost 0 bases, and 7 bases stayed unmatched. In germline, CDR1 is MDHEN, CDR2 SYDVKM. The CDR3 is 16 amino acids. The CDR3 reads CASKGTGTLSNQPQHF. In DNA form, the CDR3 reads TGTGCCAGCAAGGGGACAGGGACTCTTAGCAATCAGCCCCAGCATTTT.

The chain links TRBV4-2 to TRBJ1-1; D possibly corresponds to TRBD1 (5 bases). This CDR3 region has 15 residues. CDR1 LGHNA and CDR2 YNFKEQ come from the germline V gene. Trimming cost V 1 base and J 1 base, with 10 bases left between them. CDR3 sequence (DNA): TGTGCCAGCAGCCAAGGGAGAGACAGGAACACTGAAGCTTTCTTT. The encoded protein is CASSQGRDRNTEAFF.

CDR3 protein: CASSLDRGSYGYTF. DNA of the CDR3: TGTGCCAGCAGTTTAGACAGGGGGTCTTATGGCTACACCTTC. The chain is built from TRBV28 and TRBJ1-2; 9 bases map to TRBD1. The junction had 3 bases not matched to a gene; V was cut back by 2 bases and J by 5 bases. Germline V gene sequence: CDR1 MDHEN, CDR2 SYDVKM. This CDR3 has 14 residues.

The chain uses TRBV19 and TRBJ2-3, with D hard to call. The CDR3 contains 15 residues. Trimming removed 1 base from V and 4 bases from J, with 12 bases in between. Germline loops: CDR1 LNHDA, CDR2 SQIVND (reference sequence). The CDR3 region is CASSIGPSTSDTQYF. Here the CDR3 DNA reads TGTGCCAGTAGTATAGGTCCTAGTACCTCAGATACGCAGTATTTT.